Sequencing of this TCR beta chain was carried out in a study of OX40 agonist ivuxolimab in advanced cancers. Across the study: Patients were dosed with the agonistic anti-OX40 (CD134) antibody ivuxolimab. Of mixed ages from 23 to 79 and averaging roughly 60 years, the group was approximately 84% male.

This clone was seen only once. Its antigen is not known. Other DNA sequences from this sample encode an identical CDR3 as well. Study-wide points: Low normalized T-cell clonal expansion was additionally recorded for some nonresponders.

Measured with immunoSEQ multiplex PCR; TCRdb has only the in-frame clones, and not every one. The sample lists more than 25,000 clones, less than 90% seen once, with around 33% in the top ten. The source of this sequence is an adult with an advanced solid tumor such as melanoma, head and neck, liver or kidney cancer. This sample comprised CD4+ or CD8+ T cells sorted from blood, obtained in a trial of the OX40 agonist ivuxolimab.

The CDR3 nucleotides are TGTGCCAGCAGTTTATCGACTAGCTCCGAGCAGTACTTC. Protein sequence: CASSLSTSSEQYF. The J gene is TRBJ2-7, the V gene TRBV27; 7 bases match TRBD2. Per the germline V gene, CDR1 is MNHEY and CDR2 is SMNVEV (reference sequence). The CDR3 sequence is 13 residues long. Trimming removed 0 bases from V and 6 bases from J; junction bases left unmatched: 2.